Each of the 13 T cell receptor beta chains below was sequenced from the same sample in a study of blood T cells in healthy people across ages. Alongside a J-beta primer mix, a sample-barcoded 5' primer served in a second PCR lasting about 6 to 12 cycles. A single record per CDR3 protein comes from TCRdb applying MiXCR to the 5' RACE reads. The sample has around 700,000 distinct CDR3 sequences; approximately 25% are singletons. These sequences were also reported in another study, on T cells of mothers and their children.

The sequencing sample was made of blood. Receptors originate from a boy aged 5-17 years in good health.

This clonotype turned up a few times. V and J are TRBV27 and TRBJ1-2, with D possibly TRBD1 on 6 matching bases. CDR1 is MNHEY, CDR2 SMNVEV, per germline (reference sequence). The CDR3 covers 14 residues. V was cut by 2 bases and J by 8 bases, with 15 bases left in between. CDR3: CASSLQAGALGYTF. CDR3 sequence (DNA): TGTGCCAGCAGTTTACAAGCGGGGGCCTTGGGCTACACCTTC.

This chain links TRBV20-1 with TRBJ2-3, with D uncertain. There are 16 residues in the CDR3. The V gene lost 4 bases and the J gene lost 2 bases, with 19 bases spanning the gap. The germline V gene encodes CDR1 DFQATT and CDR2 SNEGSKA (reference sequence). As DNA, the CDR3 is TGCAGTGCTAAGATTAAGAGCGCCAGCCTCACAGATACGCAGTATTTT. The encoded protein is CSAKIKSASLTDTQYF.

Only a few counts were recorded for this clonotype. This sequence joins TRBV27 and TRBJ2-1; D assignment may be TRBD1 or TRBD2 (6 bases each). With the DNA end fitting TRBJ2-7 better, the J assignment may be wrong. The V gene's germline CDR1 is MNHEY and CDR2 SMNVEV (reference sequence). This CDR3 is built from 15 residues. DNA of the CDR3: TGTGCCAGCGCCCCGGGGGCGGGAAGCTCCTACGAGCAGTACTTC. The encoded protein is CASAPGAGSSYEQYF.

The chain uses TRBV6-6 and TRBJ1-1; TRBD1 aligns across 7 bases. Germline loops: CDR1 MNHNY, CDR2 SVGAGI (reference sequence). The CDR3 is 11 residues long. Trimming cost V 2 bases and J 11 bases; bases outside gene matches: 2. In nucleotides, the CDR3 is TGTGCCAGCAGTTACGACAGGGACGCTTTCTTT. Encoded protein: CASSYDRDAFF.

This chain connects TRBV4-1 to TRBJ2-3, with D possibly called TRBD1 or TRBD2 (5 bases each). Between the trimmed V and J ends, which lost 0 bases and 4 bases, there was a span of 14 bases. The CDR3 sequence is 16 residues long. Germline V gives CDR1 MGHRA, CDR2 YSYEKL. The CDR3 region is CASSQDSPREPDTQYF. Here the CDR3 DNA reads TGCGCCAGCAGCCAAGATTCCCCCAGGGAGCCAGATACGCAGTATTTT.

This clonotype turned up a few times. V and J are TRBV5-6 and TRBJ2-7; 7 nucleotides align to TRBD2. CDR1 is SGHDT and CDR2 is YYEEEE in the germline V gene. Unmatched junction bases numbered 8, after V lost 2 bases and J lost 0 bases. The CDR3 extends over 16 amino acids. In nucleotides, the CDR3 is TGTGCCAGCAGCTTTAAAGTGGGGGGGAGCTCCTACGAGCAGTACTTC. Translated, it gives CASSFKVGGSSYEQYF.

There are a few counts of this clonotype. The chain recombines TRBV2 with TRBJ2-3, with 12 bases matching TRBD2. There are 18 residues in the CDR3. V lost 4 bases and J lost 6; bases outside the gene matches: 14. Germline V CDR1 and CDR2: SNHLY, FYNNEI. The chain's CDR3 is CASSVTRRASGREDTQYF. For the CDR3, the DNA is TGTGCCAGCAGTGTTACCCGGAGGGCTAGCGGGAGGGAGGATACGCAGTATTTT.

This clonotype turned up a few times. CDR3 DNA sequence: TGTGCCAGCAGCGTGAGGCCAGCCGCGAACATTCAGTACTTC. Residues: CASSVRPAANIQYF. The V and J genes are TRBV9 and TRBJ2-4, with D unresolved. Trimming stripped 2 bases from V and 7 bases from J, with 13 bases between. Germline CDR1 is SGDLS and CDR2 is YYNGEE. The CDR3 contains 14 residues.

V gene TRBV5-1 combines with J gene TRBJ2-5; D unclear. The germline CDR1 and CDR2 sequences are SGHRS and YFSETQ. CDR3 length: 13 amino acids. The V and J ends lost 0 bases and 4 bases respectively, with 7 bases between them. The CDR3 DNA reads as TGCGCCAGCAGCTTGGCCAACGGAGAGACCCAGTACTTC. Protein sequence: CASSLANGETQYF.

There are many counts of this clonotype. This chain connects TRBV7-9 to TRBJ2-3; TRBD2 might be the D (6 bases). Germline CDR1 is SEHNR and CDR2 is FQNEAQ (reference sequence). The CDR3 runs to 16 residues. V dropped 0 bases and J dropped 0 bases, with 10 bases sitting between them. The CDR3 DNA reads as TGTGCCAGCAGCTTAGCGCAAGGGACTAGCACAGATACGCAGTATTTT. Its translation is CASSLAQGTSTDTQYF.

Written as DNA, the CDR3 is TGTGCCAGCAGCCAAGCGGTTGGGAGATTTAATGAAAAACTGTTTTTT. This gives the protein CASSQAVGRFNEKLFF. V and J are TRBV14 and TRBJ1-4; D ambiguous. This CDR3 is built from 16 residues. CDR1 is SGHDN and CDR2 is FVKESK in the germline V gene. V lost 1 base and J 4 bases, leaving 13 bases between the germline ends.

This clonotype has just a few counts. This chain's CDR3 is CASSLSGSRQETQYF. The CDR3 region has the DNA TGTGCCAGCAGCTTAAGTGGCAGTCGACAAGAGACCCAGTACTTC. The gene calls are TRBV7-3 and TRBJ2-5; no reliable D call. Germline-derived CDR1 and CDR2 are SGHTA and FQGTGA. Trimming cost V 1 base and J 2 bases, with 11 bases left between them. CDR3 length: 15 amino acids.

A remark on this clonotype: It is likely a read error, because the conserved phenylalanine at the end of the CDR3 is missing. The CDR3 DNA reads TGCAGCGTTGAACGGGAGGGGGGCTCCTACAATGAGCAGTTCCTC. Translated, it gives CSVEREGGSYNEQFL. This chain uses TRBV29-1 with TRBJ2-1; 8 bases fit TRBD2. CDR1 SQVTM and CDR2 ANQGSEA come from the germline V gene. The length of the CDR3 is 15 residues. After removal of 2 bases from V and 0 bases from J, the junction contained 3 bases not matched to a gene.